The entry below gives a single TCR beta chain sequence along with its context. Its cognate antigen is unknown. The entry originates in a study of T cell responses to AZD1222 COVID-19 vaccine. Points from the study as a whole: Nearly half of spike-specific TCRs reportedly go after variant regions that carry no mutations. Across the whole spike, CD4 TCRs peaked at regions 160-218 and 743-854. Most donors were white British, females outnumbered males, and clonal diversity was possibly underestimated.

V dropped 1 base and J dropped 6; count of bases not matched to a gene: 3. The CDR3 totals 15 residues. Germline CDR1 and CDR2: SGHTS and YDEGEE. The assay was immunoSEQ multiplex PCR, and TCRdb's table has in-frame clones only and misses some. This table holds 130,000 or so clones, 85% to 95% found once. The chain uses TRBV5-8 and TRBJ2-3; 12 nucleotides line up with TRBD2. The receptor was isolated from an adult in good health. Sequencing was performed on peripheral blood, taken on day 0 of AZD1222 vaccination. The CDR3 coding sequence is TGTGCCAGCAGCTTGCAGCTAGCGGGAGGGGATACGCAGTATTTT. As protein: CASSLQLAGGDTQYF.